The next 30 T cell receptor beta chains were all read from a single sample in a study of cytomegalovirus exposure and HLA in healthy donors. The PCR used 60 Vbeta and 13 Jbeta primers. The data were produced by immunoSEQ multiplex PCR, yet TCRdb's version contains in-frame clones alone and is incomplete. The table has around 170,000 clones, 65% to 80% seen once. Sequencing was performed on PBMCs. These receptor sequences come from a woman between 35 and 50 years old in good health and CMV-seropositive.

V gene TRBV5-1 combines with J gene TRBJ1-6; D is possibly TRBD1 (5 bases). The CDR3 covers 14 residues. Trimming stripped 7 bases from V and 10 bases from J, with 18 bases between. The germline V gene has CDR1 SGHRS and CDR2 YFSETQ. CDR3 region: CASEEGSGLSPLHF. CDR3 sequence (DNA): TGCGCCAGCGAGGAGGGGTCTGGGCTGTCACCCCTCCACTTT.

The rearrangement links TRBV19 to TRBJ1-5; D possibly corresponds to TRBD1 (5 bases). Per the germline V gene, CDR1 is LNHDA and CDR2 is SQIVND (reference sequence). The CDR3 consists of 17 residues. V was shortened by 3 bases and J by 5 bases, with 20 bases between the two germline ends. CDR3 bases: TGTGCCAGTAGTATCCCGGGGGTAAACGGGGTTTATCAGCCCCAGCATTTT. Its protein is CASSIPGVNGVYQPQHF.

The genes are TRBV5-1 and TRBJ2-5, with 8 nucleotides matching TRBD2. The CDR3 is 14 amino acids. CDR1 and CDR2 from the germline V gene are SGHRS and YFSETQ. Germline trimming cut 3 bases from V and 1 base from J; bases unmatched to any gene: 2. The CDR3 loop is CASSSGGAQETQYF. CDR3 nucleotides: TGCGCCAGCAGCTCGGGGGGGGCCCAAGAGACCCAGTACTTC.

For this clone: Other nucleotide sequences in the sample specify the same CDR3. The rearrangement uses TRBV5-1 and TRBJ1-2; 7 positions match TRBD1. V lost 0 bases and J lost 5; bases outside the gene matches: 4. Germline V CDR1 and CDR2: SGHRS, YFSETQ. The CDR3 extends over 14 amino acids. CDR3 bases: TGCGCCAGCAGCTTGGAAGGGACAGCGTATGGCTACACCTTC. Amino acids: CASSLEGTAYGYTF.

The chain carries TRBV28 and TRBJ2-7, with 9 bases identical to TRBD2. Germline loops: CDR1 MDHEN, CDR2 SYDVKM. This CDR3 is 15 amino acids long. V was clipped by 6 bases and J by 1 base; unmatched bases: 7. As DNA, the CDR3 is TGTGCCAGCAGAAGAAGGACTAGCGAGTCCTACGAGCAGTACTTC. It encodes CASRRRTSESYEQYF.

The V call is TRBV6-1, the J call TRBJ2-1; the D gene is possibly TRBD2 (7 bases). Per the germline V gene, CDR1 is MNHNS and CDR2 is SASEGT. V lost 6 bases and J lost 3, with 15 bases in between. The CDR3 has 15 amino acids. The CDR3 sequence is CASSLRGGVYNEQFF. DNA of the CDR3: TGTGCCAGCAGCCTAAGGGGGGGAGTCTACAATGAGCAGTTCTTC.

The chain is built from TRBV6-5 and TRBJ1-1; maybe TRBD1 (5 bases). Germline assignment: CDR1 MNHEY and CDR2 SVGAGI. Trimming took 2 bases from V and 5 from J, leaving 15 bases between them. The CDR3 has 15 amino acids. The CDR3 here is CASSYRGVGPTEAFF. Here the CDR3 DNA reads TGTGCCAGCAGTTACCGCGGGGTGGGGCCAACTGAAGCTTTCTTT.

This clone appeared once. The chain couples TRBV5-4 to TRBJ2-1, with 11 bases matching TRBD2. This CDR3 has 16 amino acids. Trimming took 2 bases from V and 6 from J; bases not matched to a gene: 7. CDR1 is SGHNT and CDR2 is YYREEE in the germline V gene (reference sequence). CDR3 sequence reads: CASSFRTSGPRNEQFF. CDR3 coding DNA: TGTGCCAGCAGCTTCCGGACTAGCGGGCCCCGCAATGAGCAGTTCTTC.

V is TRBV4-3 and J is TRBJ1-1; D call uncertain. Trimming removed 0 bases from V and 1 base from J, with 9 bases in between. The germline gives CDR1 LGHNA, CDR2 YSLEER. The CDR3 is 15 amino acids. This CDR3 is CASSQDQIANTEAFF. DNA of the CDR3: TGCGCCAGCAGCCAAGACCAGATAGCGAACACTGAAGCTTTCTTT.

This clone was seen a few times. V and J are TRBV19 and TRBJ1-1, with no clear D. The CDR3 totals 15 residues. Trimming shortened V by 5 bases and J by 1 base, and 14 bases separated the two germline ends. Germline loops: CDR1 LNHDA, CDR2 SQIVND (reference sequence). The CDR3 loop is CASSAEASRNTEAFF. The CDR3 nucleotides read TGTGCCAGTAGTGCAGAGGCCTCACGGAACACTGAAGCTTTCTTT.

The rearrangement uses TRBV6-1 and TRBJ1-4, with D perhaps TRBD1 (5 bases). The CDR3 loop spans 15 amino acids. V was cut by 0 bases and J by 7 bases, with 12 bases left in between. CDR1 and CDR2 (germline): MNHNS, SASEGT. CDR3 DNA: TGTGCCAGCAGTGAAGCTAGGAAAAGGGGTGAAAAACTGTTTTTT. Translation gives CASSEARKRGEKLFF.

This sequence joins TRBV5-3 and TRBJ2-5, with TRBD2 matching 11 bases. TRBV5-3 falls under the ORF class, with uncertain function. CDR3 size: 17 residues. V lost 0 bases, J lost 8 bases, and 12 bases stayed unmatched. Here the CDR3 reads CARSLGALAGGWGTQYF. DNA of the CDR3: TGTGCCAGAAGCTTGGGTGCTCTAGCGGGGGGCTGGGGCACCCAGTACTTC.

This clone has just one count. The chain uses TRBV6-6 and TRBJ2-7, with D tentatively TRBD1 (5 bases). Germline assignment: CDR1 MNHNY and CDR2 SVGAGI (reference sequence). This CDR3 region has 13 residues. Deletions cut 4 bases from V and 5 bases from J, with 12 bases between. The CDR3 sequence is CASSLGQGHEQYF. CDR3 in DNA: TGTGCCAGCAGTTTAGGCCAGGGCCACGAGCAGTACTTC.

The chain links TRBV5-4 to TRBJ1-2; 7 bases are a match to TRBD1. This CDR3 has 15 amino acids. J gave up 1 base and V 6 bases, and 9 bases lay outside the gene matches. Germline-derived CDR1 and CDR2 are SGHNT and YYREEE (reference sequence). The CDR3 spells CASTRPGQSNYGYTF. CDR3 sequence (DNA): TGTGCCAGCACCCGTCCGGGACAGAGTAACTATGGCTACACCTTC. Based on the CDR3 plus reference TRBV5-4 and TRBJ1-2, the full variable domain is ETGVTQSPTHLIKTRGQQVTLRCSSQSGHNTVSWYQQALGQGPQFIFQYYREEENGRGNFPPRFSGLQFPNYSSELNVNALELDDSALYLCASTRPGQSNYGYTFGSGTRLTVV.

The V gene is TRBV29-1, the J gene TRBJ1-2, with a possible D match to TRBD1 (6 bases). This CDR3 has 13 amino acids. Germline V lookup: CDR1 SQVTM, CDR2 ANQGSEA. V lost 4 bases, J lost 2 bases, and 11 bases lay in between. The CDR3 sequence: CSVAGGPNYGYTF. The CDR3 DNA is TGCAGCGTTGCGGGGGGCCCCAACTATGGCTACACCTTC. The variable domain in full, with the rest retrieved from reference TRBV29-1 and TRBJ1-2, is SAVISQKPSRDICQRGTSLTIQCQVDSQVTMMFWYRQQPGQSLTLIATANQGSEATYESGFVIDKFPISRPNLTFSTLTVSNMSPEDSSIYLCSVAGGPNYGYTFGSGTRLTVV.

The chain carries TRBV7-2 and TRBJ1-5; no firm D call. The CDR3 has 15 residues. Deletions cut 0 bases from V and 3 bases from J, with 9 bases between. Germline V gene data show CDR1 as SGHTA and CDR2 as FQGNSA. The CDR3, as DNA: TGTGCCAGCAGCTTAGCCGGTGATATCAATCAGCCCCAGCATTTT. Its translation: CASSLAGDINQPQHF. The full variable domain, rest sourced from reference TRBV7-2 and TRBJ1-5, is GAGVSQSPSNKVTEKGKDVELRCDPISGHTALYWYRQSLGQGLEFLIYFQGNSAPDKSGLPSDRFSAERTGGSVSTLTIQRTQQEDSAVYLCASSLAGDINQPQHFGDGTRLSIL.

The chain recombines TRBV19 with TRBJ1-2; TRBD1 agrees at 8 bases. Germline-derived CDR1 and CDR2 are LNHDA and SQIVND (reference sequence). The V and J ends lost 5 bases and 1 base, in that order; junction bases with no gene match: 3. This CDR3 comprises 14 residues. This CDR3 reads CASSPTGGNYGYTF. CDR3 sequence (DNA): TGTGCCAGTAGTCCAACAGGGGGTAACTATGGCTACACCTTC. Complete variable domain (other parts from reference TRBV19 and TRBJ1-2): DGGITQSPKYLFRKEGQNVTLSCEQNLNHDAMYWYRQDPGQGLRLIYYSQIVNDFQKGDIAEGYSVSREKKESFPLTVTSAQKNPTAFYLCASSPTGGNYGYTFGSGTRLTVV.

The chain couples TRBV9 to TRBJ2-3, with 8 bases matching TRBD2. Germline V gene data show CDR1 as SGDLS and CDR2 as YYNGEE. This CDR3 has 15 amino acids. V shed 3 bases, J shed 2 bases, and the junction held 5 bases outside the gene matches. The CDR3 region has the DNA TGTGCCAGCAGCGCCGAGCGGGGGTACACAGATACGCAGTATTTT. It codes for CASSAERGYTDTQYF. Based on the CDR3 plus reference TRBV9 and TRBJ2-3, the full variable domain is DSGVTQTPKHLITATGQRVTLRCSPRSGDLSVYWYQQSLDQGLQFLIQYYNGEERAKGNILERFSAQQFPDLHSELNLSSLELGDSALYFCASSAERGYTDTQYFGPGTRLTVL.

The chain couples TRBV11-2 to TRBJ1-6, with D uncertain. The CDR3 runs 14 residues. Trimming took off 7 bases at V and 9 bases at J, with 16 bases between the two ends. Germline V gene lookup returns CDR1 SGHAT and CDR2 FQNNGV. CDR3 loop: CASTGPRGSSPLHF. In DNA form, the CDR3 reads TGTGCCAGCACAGGACCGCGGGGTAGTTCACCCCTCCACTTT.

In DNA form, the CDR3 reads TGTGCCAGCAACGACGGACTAGCGGGGACAGATACGCAGTATTTT. Amino acid sequence: CASNDGLAGTDTQYF. The chain employs TRBV5-6 and TRBJ2-3; 12 positions match TRBD2. Germline assignment: CDR1 SGHDT and CDR2 YYEEEE. V shed 6 bases, J shed 3 bases, and the junction held 5 bases outside the gene matches. CDR3 length equals 15 residues.

V usage is TRBV6-1 and J usage is TRBJ1-5, with 8 bases lining up with TRBD1. V lost 6 bases to trimming and J lost 2 bases; unmatched junction nucleotides: 3. CDR3 length: 14 amino acids. Germline loops: CDR1 MNHNS, CDR2 SASEGT. This CDR3 reads CASRPTGGNQPQHF. DNA for the CDR3: TGTGCCAGCAGACCGACAGGGGGCAATCAGCCCCAGCATTTT.

The chain employs TRBV27 and TRBJ1-2; 7 bases align to TRBD1. There are 14 residues in the CDR3. Germline V gene sequence: CDR1 MNHEY, CDR2 SMNVEV (reference sequence). The ends lost 2 bases at V and 4 bases at J; junction bases unmatched: 4. CDR3 sequence: CASSLRGQFYGYTF. Here the CDR3 DNA reads TGTGCCAGCAGTTTAAGGGGACAGTTCTATGGCTACACCTTC.

The V and J genes are TRBV19 and TRBJ1-2; 10 bases map to TRBD1. CDR1 is LNHDA, CDR2 SQIVND, per germline (reference sequence). This CDR3 is built from 17 residues. Losses at the gene ends were 7 bases for V and 4 bases for J; bases not matched to a gene: 15. CDR3 residues: CASNPGTGAVGFYGYTF. Here the CDR3 DNA reads TGTGCCAGTAATCCCGGGACAGGGGCGGTTGGCTTCTATGGCTACACCTTC.

V and J are TRBV19 and TRBJ1-5; no clear D gene. Germline V lookup: CDR1 LNHDA, CDR2 SQIVND (reference sequence). V lost 1 base and J 5 bases, leaving 9 bases between the germline ends. CDR3 size: 14 residues. The CDR3 loop reads CASSIAAGYQPQHF. Here the CDR3 DNA reads TGTGCCAGTAGTATAGCGGCAGGATATCAGCCCCAGCATTTT. Drawing the rest from reference TRBV19 and TRBJ1-5, the complete variable domain is DGGITQSPKYLFRKEGQNVTLSCEQNLNHDAMYWYRQDPGQGLRLIYYSQIVNDFQKGDIAEGYSVSREKKESFPLTVTSAQKNPTAFYLCASSIAAGYQPQHFGDGTRLSIL.

The genes are TRBV28 and TRBJ1-3; D may be TRBD1 (6 bases). Trimming removed 1 base at V and 2 bases at J, with 6 bases between. This CDR3 comprises 14 residues. Germline V gene data show CDR1 as MDHEN and CDR2 as SYDVKM. CDR3 residues: CASSLSGAGNTIYF. CDR3 DNA: TGTGCCAGCAGTTTATCAGGGGCTGGAAACACCATATATTTT.

The rearrangement joins TRBV19 to TRBJ2-1, with 9 bases lining up with TRBD2. Germline CDR1 is LNHDA and CDR2 is SQIVND (reference sequence). The ends lost 8 bases at V and 8 bases at J; junction bases unmatched: 10. The CDR3 contains 14 residues. CDR3 protein: CASSPPGLAYEQFF. In DNA form, the CDR3 reads TGTGCCAGTTCACCTCCGGGACTAGCATATGAGCAGTTCTTC.

The genes are TRBV2 and TRBJ1-2, with D possibly being TRBD1 (5 bases). The CDR3 is 12 residues long. Germline lookup yields CDR1 SNHLY and CDR2 FYNNEI. V lost 6 bases and J lost 8, with 13 bases in between. This chain's CDR3 is CASRQDLEGYTF. Written as DNA, the CDR3 is TGTGCCAGCAGACAGGATTTGGAGGGCTACACCTTC.

The chain joins TRBV25-1 to TRBJ2-7; no clear D. This CDR3 has 11 residues. CDR1 and CDR2 from the germline V gene are MGHDK and SYGVNS. Trimming removed 5 bases from V and 3 bases from J, with 5 bases in between. The CDR3 sequence: CASSYLYEQYF. The CDR3 coding sequence is TGTGCCAGCAGTTATCTCTACGAGCAGTACTTC.

This clone was seen just once. The V gene is TRBV30, the J gene TRBJ1-3; D gene ambiguous. Trimming took off 5 bases at V and 2 bases at J, with 13 bases between the two ends. This CDR3 comprises 14 residues. The germline gives CDR1 GTSNPN, CDR2 SVGIG (reference sequence). CDR3 loop: CAWGSADTGNTIYF. For the CDR3, the DNA is TGTGCCTGGGGGAGCGCAGACACTGGAAACACCATATATTTT.

J is TRBJ1-1 and V is TRBV6-6; 8 positions match TRBD1. V was pared by 5 bases and J by 6 bases, with 8 bases of the junction left unmatched. The CDR3 totals 14 residues. CDR1 and CDR2 (germline): MNHNY, SVGAGI (reference sequence). The CDR3 loop reads CASSITDRASEAFF. CDR3 DNA sequence: TGTGCCAGCAGTATCACGGACAGGGCATCTGAAGCTTTCTTT.